This T cell receptor beta chain is from a study of T-cell reconstitution after alpha-beta-depleted transplantation in children. This clonotype was seen repeatedly, ten times or more. Molecular barcoding with unique molecular identifiers was used for the TCRbeta library. TCRdb called the PCR reads again in MiXCR, with one record for every CDR3 protein. This sample has some 280,000 distinct CDR3 sequences; almost 10% occur once, and the top ten carry 10%. This CDR3 region has 14 residues. Germline CDR1 and CDR2: SQVTM and ANQGSEA. Trimming stripped 0 bases from V and 0 bases from J, with 9 bases between.

The sample was PBMCs from the stem cell graft donor, taken from the stem cell graft. The rearrangement joins TRBV29-1 to TRBJ2-7; D is unclear. This TCR came from a human donor who donated a stem cell graft to a child with SCID. This chain's CDR3 is CSVEDGQSSYEQYF. The CDR3 nucleotides read TGCAGCGTTGAAGACGGGCAGTCCTCCTACGAGCAGTACTTC.